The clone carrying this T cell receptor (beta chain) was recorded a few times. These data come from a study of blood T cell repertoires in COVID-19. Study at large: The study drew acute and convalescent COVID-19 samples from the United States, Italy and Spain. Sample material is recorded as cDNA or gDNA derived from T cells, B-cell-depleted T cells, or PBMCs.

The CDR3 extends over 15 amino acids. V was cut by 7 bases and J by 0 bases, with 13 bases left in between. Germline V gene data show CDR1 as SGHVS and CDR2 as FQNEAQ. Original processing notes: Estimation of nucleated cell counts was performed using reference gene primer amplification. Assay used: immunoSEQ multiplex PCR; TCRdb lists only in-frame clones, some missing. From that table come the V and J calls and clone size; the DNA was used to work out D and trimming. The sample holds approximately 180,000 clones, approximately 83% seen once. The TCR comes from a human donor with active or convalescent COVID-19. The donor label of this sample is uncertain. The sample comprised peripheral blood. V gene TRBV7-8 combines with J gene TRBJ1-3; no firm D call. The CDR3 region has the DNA TGTGCCAGCACCCTACAGCTAACCTCTGGAAACACCATATATTTT. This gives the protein CASTLQLTSGNTIYF. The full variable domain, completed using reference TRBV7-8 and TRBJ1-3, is GAGVSQSPRYKVAKRGQDVALRCDPISGHVSLFWYQQALGQGPEFLTYFQNEAQLDKSGLPSDRFFAERPEGSVSTLKIQRTQQEDSAVYLCASTLQLTSGNTIYFGEGSWLTVV.